A selection of T cell receptor beta chains follows, all from one sample in a study of cytomegalovirus exposure and HLA in healthy donors. Only in-frame clones appear in the TCRdb table, and some are missing; sequencing was by immunoSEQ multiplex PCR. The data show approximately 100,000 clones, with 76% seen just once and around 12% held by the top ten. Sequencing was done on a sample of PBMCs. The receptor source for this set is a woman aged 40 to 50 in good health and CMV-seropositive. The CDR3 runs from the conserved cysteine through the conserved F or W. The order of the fields is D gene, J gene, clone size, V gene, CDR3 DNA, CDR3 protein. D genes are given only for firm matches. Clone sizes are given selectively: once, few, many, or a class where the clone is expanded.

D gene: NA
J gene: TRBJ2-2
clone size: NA
V gene: TRBV6-1
CDR3 DNA: TGTGCCAGCCGAACGCGGACAACTACCCCGGGGGAGCTGTTTTTT
CDR3 protein: CASRTRTTTPGELFF

D gene: NA
J gene: TRBJ1-1
clone size: NA
V gene: TRBV6-4
CDR3 DNA: TGTGCCAGCAGTGTGGAAGGGAGGGCTTTCTTT
CDR3 protein: CASSVEGRAFF

D gene: TRBD2
J gene: TRBJ2-4
clone size: few
V gene: TRBV10-2
CDR3 DNA: TGCGCCAGCGGGGGGACTAGCGGGGGCAACATTCAGTACTTC
CDR3 protein: CASGGTSGGNIQYF

D gene: NA
J gene: TRBJ1-4
clone size: NA
V gene: TRBV29-1
CDR3 DNA: TGCAGCGTTGGGTATGGCACTAATGAAAAACTGTTTTTT
CDR3 protein: CSVGYGTNEKLFF

D gene: NA
J gene: TRBJ2-2
clone size: NA
V gene: TRBV9
CDR3 DNA: TGTGCCAGCAGCGCCCGACAGGGAGGCACCGGGGAGCTGTTTTTT
CDR3 protein: CASSARQGGTGELFF

D gene: NA
J gene: TRBJ2-7
clone size: NA
V gene: TRBV2
CDR3 DNA: TGTGCCAGCAGTGAAGGGGGGGGGACAATCTTATACGAGCAGTACTTC
CDR3 protein: CASSEGGGTILYEQYF

D gene: TRBD2
J gene: TRBJ2-7
clone size: NA
V gene: TRBV19
CDR3 DNA: TGTGCCAGTAGTACCGCCGGGACTAGATACGAGCAGTACTTC
CDR3 protein: CASSTAGTRYEQYF

D gene: TRBD2
J gene: TRBJ2-1
clone size: NA
V gene: TRBV6-5
CDR3 DNA: TGTGCCAGCAGTTCCCGGTTAAGCGGGGGGGGCAATGAGCAGTTCTTC
CDR3 protein: CASSSRLSGGGNEQFF

D gene: NA
J gene: TRBJ1-5
clone size: NA
V gene: TRBV4-1
CDR3 DNA: TGCGCCAGCAGCCAAGTTTGGGCGGCCGGGGGCAATCAGCCCCAGCATTTT
CDR3 protein: CASSQVWAAGGNQPQHF

D gene: TRBD2
J gene: TRBJ2-7
clone size: NA
V gene: TRBV5-1
CDR3 DNA: TGCGCCAGCAACCTTGTAGCGGGGGGGCCTGGAGAGCAGTACTTC
CDR3 protein: CASNLVAGGPGEQYF

D gene: NA
J gene: TRBJ1-1
clone size: NA
V gene: TRBV18
CDR3 DNA: TGTGCCAGCTCACCCGACGAGAGCGCTGAAGCTTTCTTT
CDR3 protein: CASSPDESAEAFF

D gene: TRBD1
J gene: TRBJ1-3
clone size: NA
V gene: TRBV6-1
CDR3 DNA: TGTGCCAGCAGTGCCGGGACAGCGGGGGACACCATATATTTT
CDR3 protein: CASSAGTAGDTIYF

D gene: NA
J gene: TRBJ1-1
clone size: NA
V gene: TRBV7-3
CDR3 DNA: TGTGCCAGCAGCCGAACAGCGGACACTGAAGCTTTCTTT
CDR3 protein: CASSRTADTEAFF

D gene: TRBD2
J gene: TRBJ2-3
clone size: once
V gene: TRBV4-2
CDR3 DNA: TGTGCCAGCAGCCAAGGTCCGGGACTAGCGGGGGACAATCTTAACACAGATACGCAGTATTTT
CDR3 protein: CASSQGPGLAGDNLNTDTQYF

D gene: TRBD1
J gene: TRBJ1-1
clone size: NA
V gene: TRBV11-1
CDR3 DNA: TGTGCCAGCAGCCTACGGCAGGGGGCCAGCACTGAAGCTTTCTTT
CDR3 protein: CASSLRQGASTEAFF

D gene: NA
J gene: TRBJ2-7
clone size: NA
V gene: TRBV5-4
CDR3 DNA: TGTGCCAGCAGCTTGGATTTTGGGCATACTGCTCCCTACGAGCAGTACTTC
CDR3 protein: CASSLDFGHTAPYEQYF

D gene: TRBD1
J gene: TRBJ2-2
clone size: NA
V gene: TRBV19
CDR3 DNA: TGTGCCAGTAGTAGGGGACAGAGCACCGGGGAGCTGTTTTTT
CDR3 protein: CASSRGQSTGELFF

D gene: TRBD1
J gene: TRBJ1-2
clone size: NA
V gene: TRBV5-1
CDR3 DNA: TGCGCCAGCAGCGGAGACGGGACAGTGAGCTATGGCTACACCTTC
CDR3 protein: CASSGDGTVSYGYTF

D gene: NA
J gene: TRBJ1-6
clone size: few
V gene: TRBV7-6
CDR3 DNA: TGTGCCAGCAGCTTTTCGAATTCACCCCTCCACTTT
CDR3 protein: CASSFSNSPLHF

D gene: NA
J gene: TRBJ1-4
clone size: NA
V gene: TRBV7-9
CDR3 DNA: TGTTCCAGCAGCACTGGGCTTGCAACTAATGAAAAACTGTTTTTT
CDR3 protein: CSSSTGLATNEKLFF

D gene: TRBD1
J gene: TRBJ1-3
clone size: NA
V gene: TRBV5-4
CDR3 DNA: TGTGCCAGCAGCTTGGAAGACAGGGGGGGGAACACCATATATTTT
CDR3 protein: CASSLEDRGGNTIYF

D gene: NA
J gene: TRBJ2-7
clone size: few
V gene: TRBV9
CDR3 DNA: TGTGCCAGCAGCGTAGGACAGACTGCTGGTTTTTACGAGCAGTACTTC
CDR3 protein: CASSVGQTAGFYEQYF

D gene: NA
J gene: TRBJ2-3
clone size: NA
V gene: TRBV6-5
CDR3 DNA: TGTGCCAGCAACGGGGAACACACAGATACGCAGTATTTT
CDR3 protein: CASNGEHTDTQYF

D gene: NA
J gene: TRBJ2-1
clone size: NA
V gene: TRBV29-1
CDR3 DNA: TGCAGCCAAAATGGGGTCGGGATAACGGGCAATGAGCAGTTCTTC
CDR3 protein: CSQNGVGITGNEQFF

D gene: TRBD1
J gene: TRBJ1-2
clone size: NA
V gene: TRBV15
CDR3 DNA: TGTGCCACCAGCCCCGGTGGCGGGACAGGGACCTTTTTGAATGGCTACACCTTC
CDR3 protein: CATSPGGGTGTFLNGYTF

D gene: NA
J gene: TRBJ1-3
clone size: NA
V gene: TRBV18
CDR3 DNA: TGTGCCAGCTCACCAAGACACAATTTTAACTCTGGAAACACCATATATTTT
CDR3 protein: CASSPRHNFNSGNTIYF

D gene: NA
J gene: TRBJ2-5
clone size: NA
V gene: TRBV7-9
CDR3 DNA: TGTGCCAGCAGCTTAGAACGACTAGTCGCTGGAGAGACCCAGTACTTC
CDR3 protein: CASSLERLVAGETQYF

D gene: NA
J gene: TRBJ2-5
clone size: few
V gene: TRBV6-6
CDR3 DNA: TGTGCCAGCAGTTACAGTATAGGGGAAGGGGAGACCCAGTACTTC
CDR3 protein: CASSYSIGEGETQYF

D gene: NA
J gene: TRBJ2-4
clone size: NA
V gene: TRBV2
CDR3 DNA: TGTGCCAGCAGTGAATTGTCAGTCAGAAACATTCAGTACTTC
CDR3 protein: CASSELSVRNIQYF

D gene: TRBD2
J gene: TRBJ2-7
clone size: NA
V gene: TRBV11-2
CDR3 DNA: TGTGCCAGCAGCTTAGAGGGAGGGCCCCAATACGAGCAGTACTTC
CDR3 protein: CASSLEGGPQYEQYF

D gene: NA
J gene: TRBJ1-5
clone size: NA
V gene: TRBV6-1
CDR3 DNA: TGTGCCAGCAGCCCCCATTGGAGCGACCAGCCCCAGCATTTT
CDR3 protein: CASSPHWSDQPQHF

D gene: TRBD2
J gene: TRBJ2-2
clone size: NA
V gene: TRBV5-1
CDR3 DNA: TGCGCCAGCAGCTTGGGGCTAGCGGGGTTAAGCACCGGGGAGCTGTTTTTT
CDR3 protein: CASSLGLAGLSTGELFF

D gene: TRBD1
J gene: TRBJ1-2
clone size: NA
V gene: TRBV19
CDR3 DNA: TGTGCCAGTAGTTCATCCGGGACAGAAGCTAACTATGGCTACACCTTC
CDR3 protein: CASSSSGTEANYGYTF

D gene: TRBD1
J gene: TRBJ1-1
clone size: few
V gene: TRBV30
CDR3 DNA: TGTGCCTGGAGGGGACAGGGGAACACTGAAGCTTTCTTT
CDR3 protein: CAWRGQGNTEAFF

D gene: TRBD1
J gene: TRBJ1-2
clone size: NA
V gene: TRBV5-4
CDR3 DNA: TGTGCCAGCAGCCGGCCCTTAGGGGACAGCTATGGCTACACCTTC
CDR3 protein: CASSRPLGDSYGYTF